This TCR beta chain is drawn from a study of shared clonotypes between healthy human individuals. Profiling relied on immunoSEQ multiplex PCR, and the TCRdb table lists in-frame clones only, not all of them. The sample shows approximately 340,000 clones, about 74% of them seen only once. Sequences were obtained from memory CD4+ T cells sorted from blood. The subset is: CD45RA-negative fraction. This clonotype originated in a young man in good health.

Here the CDR3 DNA reads TGTGCCAGCAGCTTGGGACTAGCGGGAGGTTCCGAGCAGTACTTC. Residues: CASSLGLAGGSEQYF. The gene calls are TRBV7-6 and TRBJ2-7; TRBD2 matches at 15 bases. V was pared by 3 bases and J by 6 bases, with 3 bases of the junction left unmatched. Germline CDR1 reads SGHVS; CDR2 reads FNYEAQ. This CDR3 is built from 15 residues.